Each of the 5 T cell receptor beta chains below was sequenced from the same sample in a study of blood T cell repertoires in COVID-19. Profiled with immunoSEQ multiplex PCR; TCRdb holds only in-frame clones, not every one. This repertoire shows 200,000 to 300,000 clones, around 89% found once; its top ten account for more than 1%. Sequenced material: PBMCs or T cells enriched from blood (not recorded which). The receptor set was obtained from a middle-aged woman with acute COVID-19.

The rearrangement links TRBV20-1 to TRBJ2-5; a possible D gene is TRBD2 (5 bases). Trimming shortened V by 3 bases and J by 4 bases, and 6 bases separated the two germline ends. CDR1 and CDR2 (germline): DFQATT, SNEGSKA (reference sequence). The CDR3 runs 11 residues. The CDR3 region is CSASLAETQYF. The DNA of the CDR3 is TGCAGTGCTAGTCTAGCAGAGACCCAGTACTTC.

This chain connects TRBV12-3 or TRBV12-4 to TRBJ1-2; D perhaps matches TRBD1 (6 bases). The CDR3 runs to 13 residues. V was shortened by 3 bases and J by 8 bases, with 13 bases between the two germline ends. This CDR3 is CASSFVGAGGYTF. In nucleotides, the CDR3 is TGTGCCAGCAGTTTTGTGGGGGCTGGGGGCTACACCTTC.

The CDR3 here is CAWSVPRNRQGYNSPLHF. The DNA of the CDR3 is TGTGCCTGGAGTGTACCGCGGAACCGACAGGGATATAATTCACCCCTCCACTTT. The chain joins TRBV30 to TRBJ1-6; TRBD1 agrees at 7 bases. The germline V gene has CDR1 GTSNPN and CDR2 SVGIG (reference sequence). V shed 0 bases and J 4 bases; nucleotides not matched to a gene: 12. The CDR3 has 18 residues.

The chain links TRBV7-2 to TRBJ2-3; D not resolved. V lost 4 bases and J lost 1, with 9 bases in between. The CDR3 length is 14 residues. Germline CDR1 SGHTA, CDR2 FQGNSA. The CDR3 bases are TGTGCCAGCAGCTCCGGGTGGGGCACAGATACGCAGTATTTT. This gives the protein CASSSGWGTDTQYF.

The gene calls are TRBV7-8 and TRBJ2-7; 10 bases are shared with TRBD2. Trimming removed 5 bases from V and 4 bases from J; junction bases left unmatched: 35. The germline CDR1 and CDR2 sequences are SGHVS and FQNEAQ. This CDR3 contains 24 residues. Here the CDR3 reads CASSRGITWAIRARTSGNIYEQYF. DNA for the CDR3: TGTGCCAGCAGCCGAGGGATAACTTGGGCAATACGAGCAAGGACTAGCGGAAATATTTACGAGCAGTACTTC.